The present entry profiles one TCR beta chain with its context. Repertoires were generated with immunoSEQ multiplex PCR, while TCRdb's copy carries only in-frame clones and drops some. Here the sample spans 74,000 or so clones, roughly 93% being singletons. Germline trimming cut 0 bases from V and 4 bases from J; bases unmatched to any gene: 10. The CDR3 is made up of 18 amino acids. The germline CDR1 and CDR2 sequences are MGHRA and YSYEKL. The sample originates from a study of technical replicates of blood from a few donors. Sample: T cells isolated from PBMCs. This chain uses TRBV4-1 with TRBJ2-7; 12 bases agree with TRBD2. The TCR comes from a human donor in good health. The CDR3 sequence: CASSQDRRTSGKMYEQYF. Written as DNA, the CDR3 is TGCGCCAGCAGCCAAGATAGACGGACTAGCGGGAAGATGTACGAGCAGTACTTC.